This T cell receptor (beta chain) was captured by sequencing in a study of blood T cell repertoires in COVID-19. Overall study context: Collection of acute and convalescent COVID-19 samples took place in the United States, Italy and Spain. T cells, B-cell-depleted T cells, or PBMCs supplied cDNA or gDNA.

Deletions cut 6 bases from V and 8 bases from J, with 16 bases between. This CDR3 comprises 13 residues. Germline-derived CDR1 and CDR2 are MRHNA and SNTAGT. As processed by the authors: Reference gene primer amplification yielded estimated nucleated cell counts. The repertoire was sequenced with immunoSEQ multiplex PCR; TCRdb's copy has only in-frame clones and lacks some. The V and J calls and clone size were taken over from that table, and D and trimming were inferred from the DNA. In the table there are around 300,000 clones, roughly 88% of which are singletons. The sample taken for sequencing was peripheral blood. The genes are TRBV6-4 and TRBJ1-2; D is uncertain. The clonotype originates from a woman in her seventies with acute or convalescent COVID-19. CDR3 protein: CASSVDPAGGYTF. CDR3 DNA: TGTGCCAGCAGCGTGGACCCCGCGGGGGGCTACACCTTC.